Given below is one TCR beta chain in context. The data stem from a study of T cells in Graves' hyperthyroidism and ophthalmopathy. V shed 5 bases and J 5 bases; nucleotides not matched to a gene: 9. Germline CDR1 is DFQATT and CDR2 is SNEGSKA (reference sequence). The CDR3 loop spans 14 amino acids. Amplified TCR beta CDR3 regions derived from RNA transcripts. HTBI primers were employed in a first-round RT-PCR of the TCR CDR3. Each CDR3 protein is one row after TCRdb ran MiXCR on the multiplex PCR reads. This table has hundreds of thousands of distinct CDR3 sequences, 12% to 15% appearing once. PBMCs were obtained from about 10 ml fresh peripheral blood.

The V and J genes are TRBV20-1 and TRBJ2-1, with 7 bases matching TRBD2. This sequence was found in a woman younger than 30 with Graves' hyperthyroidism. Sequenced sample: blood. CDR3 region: CSARDYRRDNEQFF. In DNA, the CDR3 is TGCAGTGCTCGGGACTATCGACGTGACAATGAGCAGTTCTTC.